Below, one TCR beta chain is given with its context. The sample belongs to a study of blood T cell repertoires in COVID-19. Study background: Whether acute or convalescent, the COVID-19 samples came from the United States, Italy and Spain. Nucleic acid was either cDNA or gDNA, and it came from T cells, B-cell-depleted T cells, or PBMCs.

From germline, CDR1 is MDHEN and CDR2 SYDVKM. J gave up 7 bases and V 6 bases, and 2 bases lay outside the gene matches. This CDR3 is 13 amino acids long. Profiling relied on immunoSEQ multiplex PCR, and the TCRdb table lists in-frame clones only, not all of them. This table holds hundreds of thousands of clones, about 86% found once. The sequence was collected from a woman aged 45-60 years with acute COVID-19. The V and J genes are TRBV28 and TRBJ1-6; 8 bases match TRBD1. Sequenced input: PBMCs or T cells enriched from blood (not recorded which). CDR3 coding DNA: TGTGCCAGCAGGACAGGGGCAAATTCACCCCTCCACTTT. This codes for CASRTGANSPLHF.